The 26 T cell receptor beta chains below were found in one sample sequenced in a study of breast tumors, draining lymph nodes, adjacent tissues. The lymph nodes were axillary draining lymph nodes from breast cancer patients. TCRdb itself ran the multiplex PCR reads through MiXCR, one entry per CDR3 protein. The sample contains fewer than 200,000 distinct CDR3 sequences, around a third of which appear only once. Sequenced sample: axillary lymph node tissue. The receptors were gathered from a female donor with breast cancer. Some clones in this sample may be carry-over from other donors' samples.

This clonotype was observed at least ten times. The V gene is TRBV6-6, the J gene TRBJ2-1; 8 bases map to TRBD2. The CDR3 totals 15 residues. Per germline, CDR1 MNHNY and CDR2 SVGAGI (reference sequence). Germline trimming cut 7 bases from V and 5 bases from J; bases unmatched to any gene: 10. DNA of the CDR3: TGTGCCAGCACCTATGGACTAGCCGTTAACAATGAGCAGTTCTTC. It codes for CASTYGLAVNNEQFF.

At least ten counts were recorded for this clonotype. This chain joins TRBV11-2 and TRBJ2-3; D is possibly TRBD1 or TRBD2 (9 bases each). The CDR3 spans 19 residues. Germline CDR1 is SGHAT and CDR2 is FQNNGV. Trimming removed 4 bases from V and 4 bases from J, with 27 bases in between. The CDR3 region has the DNA TGTGCCAGCAGCTCGCCCCCGGGACAGGGAGCGGGAGGTTCAGATACGCAGTATTTT. This gives the protein CASSSPPGQGAGGSDTQYF.

The CDR3 nucleotides are TGTGCCAGTAGTGACGGGACGAGCATGTGGACAGATACGCAGTATTTT. Protein product: CASSDGTSMWTDTQYF. The chain carries TRBV19 and TRBJ2-3; D possibly uses TRBD1 or TRBD2 (5 bases each). V dropped 5 bases and J dropped 3 bases, with 18 bases sitting between them. This CDR3 comprises 16 residues. Per germline, CDR1 LNHDA and CDR2 SQIVND (reference sequence).

This chain joins TRBV27 and TRBJ2-4; 7 bases are a match to TRBD2. Germline V gives CDR1 MNHEY, CDR2 SMNVEV (reference sequence). V shed 2 bases and J 5 bases; nucleotides not matched to a gene: 15. CDR3 size: 18 residues. The CDR3 nucleotides read TGTGCCAGCAGTTTAAGGGTTGGCGGGACTACTAGCCAAAACATTCAGTACTTC. Protein sequence: CASSLRVGGTTSQNIQYF.

This clonotype has just a few counts. A much more abundant neighbour one base away suggests this may be a read error. V is TRBV12-3 or TRBV12-4 and J is TRBJ2-6, with D hard to call. The CDR3 is 14 residues long. The V gene lost 3 bases and the J gene lost 2 bases, with 5 bases spanning the gap. For the CDR3, the DNA is TGTGCCAGCAGTTTCTTCCCTGGGGCCAACGTCCTGACTTTC. This encodes CASSFFPGANVLTF.

V usage is TRBV11-2 and J usage is TRBJ1-3; unclear D gene. The CDR3 has 15 amino acids. Trimming took off 5 bases at V and 1 base at J, with 12 bases between the two ends. Germline V gene data show CDR1 as SGHAT and CDR2 as FQNNGV. CDR3 sequence: CASSTTSGSGNTIYF. The DNA of the CDR3 is TGTGCCAGCAGCACAACTAGCGGGTCTGGAAACACCATATATTTT.

This clonotype was seen at least ten times. The chain employs TRBV6-2 or TRBV6-3 and TRBJ2-7, with TRBD1 identical over 8 bases. With V trimmed by 6 bases and J by 1 base, 8 bases remained unmatched. The CDR3 has 15 residues. The germline V gene encodes CDR1 MNHEY and CDR2 SVGEGT. The CDR3, as DNA: TGTGCCAGCAGACCATCAGGGGGCGTTTCCTACGAGCAGTACTTC. Its translation is CASRPSGGVSYEQYF.

This clonotype was seen only a few times. This sequence joins TRBV29-1 and TRBJ1-1; no reliable D call. The germline V and J ends were trimmed by 1 base and 8 bases, with 14 bases remaining between them. The length of the CDR3 is 13 residues. CDR1 is SQVTM, CDR2 ANQGSEA, per germline. The CDR3 region has the DNA TGCAGCGTTGAAGTTTACGACGGAGCCGAAGCTTTCTTT. It yields the protein CSVEVYDGAEAFF.

This clonotype has a count of ten or more. J is TRBJ2-1 and V is TRBV6-4; D perhaps matches TRBD1 (5 bases). Per germline, CDR1 MRHNA and CDR2 SNTAGT. The length of the CDR3 is 14 residues. The V gene lost 5 bases and the J gene lost 3 bases, with 11 bases spanning the gap. CDR3 nucleotide sequence: TGTGCCAGCAGTCAGGGCCCTATCTACAATGAGCAGTTCTTC. It yields the protein CASSQGPIYNEQFF.

The sample holds a few counts of this clonotype. The V and J genes are TRBV6-5 and TRBJ2-7; 7 positions match TRBD2. This CDR3 has 14 residues. CDR1 and CDR2 (germline): MNHEY, SVGAGI. V lost 11 bases and J lost 4; bases outside the gene matches: 14. DNA for the CDR3: TGTGCCGCGGGACGGGGAGGGGCCGAATACGAGCAGTACTTC. Amino acids: CAAGRGGAEYEQYF.

This clonotype was counted many times. This chain links TRBV29-1 with TRBJ2-5, with D perhaps TRBD1 or TRBD2 (6 bases each). The CDR3 contains 15 residues. Germline V CDR1 and CDR2: SQVTM, ANQGSEA. V lost 7 bases and J 5 bases, leaving 23 bases between the germline ends. The CDR3 is CSALGGGAQGETQYF. For the CDR3, the DNA is TGCAGCGCCCTCGGCGGCGGGGCCCAGGGGGAGACCCAGTACTTC.

The chain has TRBV20-1 and TRBJ2-7, with 9 positions matching TRBD1. The CDR3 is 12 amino acids. Trimming at V came to 6 bases and at J to 3 bases, leaving 3 bases not matched to a gene. Germline lookup yields CDR1 DFQATT and CDR2 SNEGSKA (reference sequence). The CDR3 region is CSAGTGNYEQYF. DNA for the CDR3: TGCAGTGCCGGGACAGGGAACTACGAGCAGTACTTC.

The sample holds many counts of this clonotype. The CDR3 bases are TGTGCCAGCAGCTTAGGATGGGCAGGAGCTAATGAAAAACTGTTTTTT. Amino acids: CASSLGWAGANEKLFF. The chain carries TRBV11-2 and TRBJ1-4, with D unclear. Germline CDR1 SGHAT, CDR2 FQNNGV. The CDR3 sequence is 16 residues long. With 1 base removed from V and 3 bases from J, the gap between germline ends came to 12 bases.

The V call is TRBV5-6, the J call TRBJ1-1; 9 positions agree with TRBD1. CDR3 length equals 14 residues. Unmatched junction bases numbered 5, after V lost 4 bases and J lost 4 bases. CDR1 is SGHDT, CDR2 YYEEEE, per germline. The CDR3 DNA sequence: TGTGCCAGCAGCACGGACAGGGGAGGCACTGAAGCTTTCTTT. As protein: CASSTDRGGTEAFF.

Concerning this clonotype itself: It may be a read error: a sequence one base away is much more abundant. This sequence joins TRBV5-6 and TRBJ2-1; 13 bases map to TRBD2. There are 17 residues in the CDR3. J was trimmed by 6 bases and V by 0 bases; bases with no gene match: 6. The germline CDR1 and CDR2 sequences are SGHDT and YYEEEE. The CDR3 nucleotides read TGTGCCAGCAGCTTGGCCTCGGGACTAGCGGGAAGCAATGAGCAGTTCTTC. Residues: CASSLASGLAGSNEQFF.

The rearrangement uses TRBV20-1 and TRBJ1-1; no reliable D call. Germline values: CDR1 DFQATT, CDR2 SNEGSKA (reference sequence). The CDR3 runs to 15 residues. Trimming cost V 6 bases and J 3 bases, with 20 bases left between them. The CDR3 sequence: CSASLGPVRDTEAFF. DNA for the CDR3: TGCAGTGCCAGTTTGGGTCCCGTGAGGGACACTGAAGCTTTCTTT.

There are many counts of this clonotype. This rearrangement joins TRBV7-3 to TRBJ2-7, with 7 bases aligning to TRBD2. Germline CDR1 and CDR2: SGHTA and FQGTGA. Trimming removed 5 bases from V and 2 bases from J; junction bases left unmatched: 9. CDR3 length: 15 residues. CDR3 loop: CASSLELAPTYEQYF. The CDR3 region has the DNA TGTGCCAGCAGCCTAGAACTAGCGCCTACCTACGAGCAGTACTTC.

This clonotype has a handful of counts. J is TRBJ2-5 and V is TRBV4-1; D is uncertain. The CDR3 is made up of 14 amino acids. The V gene's germline CDR1 is MGHRA and CDR2 YSYEKL. The V end was cut by 6 bases, the J end by 4 bases, with 15 bases between. CDR3 protein: CASSLGPDAETQYF. The CDR3 bases are TGCGCCAGCAGTTTAGGGCCCGACGCAGAGACCCAGTACTTC.

The chain employs TRBV3-1 and TRBJ1-6, with D maybe TRBD1 (6 bases). V dropped 4 bases and J dropped 0 bases, with 19 bases sitting between them. This CDR3 is 19 amino acids long. The germline gives CDR1 LGHDT, CDR2 YNNKEL (reference sequence). The CDR3 sequence is CASSPLSGGGSSYNSPLHF. The DNA for the CDR3 is TGTGCCAGCAGCCCTTTGTCCGGAGGGGGGAGCTCCTATAATTCACCCCTCCACTTT. The variable domain in full, completed from reference TRBV3-1 and TRBJ1-6, reads DTAVSQTPKYLVTQMGNDKSIKCEQNLGHDTMYWYKQDSKKFLKIMFSYNNKELIINETVPNRFSPKSPDKAHLNLHINSLELGDSAVYFCASSPLSGGGSSYNSPLHFGNGTRLTVT.

As for this clonotype: A much larger clone lies one base from this, so it may be a read error. The chain recombines TRBV27 with TRBJ1-6, with TRBD1 matching over 9 bases. Per germline, CDR1 MNHEY and CDR2 SMNVEV (reference sequence). The CDR3 extends over 16 amino acids. J lost 5 bases, V lost 11 bases, and 13 bases had no gene match. The DNA for the CDR3 is TGTGCCGTCTACGGATTTGGGACAGGGAATAATTCACCCCTCCACTTT. This gives the protein CAVYGFGTGNNSPLHF.

At least ten counts were recorded for this clonotype. This sequence joins TRBV20-1 and TRBJ2-1; TRBD2 matches at 7 bases. The CDR3 loop spans 17 amino acids. The trim removed 0 bases at V and 3 bases at J, leaving 11 bases unmatched. CDR1 and CDR2 from the germline V gene are DFQATT and SNEGSKA (reference sequence). The CDR3 DNA reads TGCAGTGCTAGAGACCTACTCCGCGGGGGTTACTACAATGAGCAGTTCTTC. Translation: CSARDLLRGGYYNEQFF.

DNA of the CDR3: TGTGCCAGCAGCCGCGGGACAGGGAACTATGGCTACACCTTC. Translation: CASSRGTGNYGYTF. The chain uses TRBV3-1 and TRBJ1-2; 9 bases map to TRBD1. Looked up from germline, CDR1 is LGHDT and CDR2 is YNNKEL (reference sequence). V dropped 4 bases and J dropped 2; count of bases not matched to a gene: 2. This CDR3 is 14 amino acids long.

At least ten counts were recorded for this clonotype. The CDR3 DNA sequence: TGCAGTGCTAGTTTGGCAGCGGGCGGATCCTATAATTCACCCCTCCACTTT. This codes for CSASLAAGGSYNSPLHF. The J gene is TRBJ1-6, the V gene TRBV20-1; the D is unclear. Trimming pared 3 bases from V and 1 base from J, leaving 16 bases between. This CDR3 region has 17 residues. The germline V gene encodes CDR1 DFQATT and CDR2 SNEGSKA (reference sequence).

With regard to this clonotype: This may come from a read error, since a much larger clone is one base off. This chain links TRBV19 with TRBJ2-2; the D gene is possibly TRBD1 (6 bases). The CDR3 contains 17 residues. The V gene's germline CDR1 is LNHDA and CDR2 SQIVND (reference sequence). In DNA form, the CDR3 reads TGTGCCAGTAGTATAGGGCCCCAGCCCAGGGGAGCCGGGGAGCTGTCTTTT. Encoded protein: CASSIGPQPRGAGELSF.

The chain joins TRBV7-9 to TRBJ1-1; tentative D call: TRBD1 (5 bases). The CDR3 spans 13 residues. Trimming stripped 5 bases from V and 11 bases from J, with 18 bases between. Germline lookup yields CDR1 SEHNR and CDR2 FQNEAQ (reference sequence). Written as DNA, the CDR3 is TGTGCCAGCAGCCACAAGGACTTCAGGGTGGCTTTCTTT. It encodes CASSHKDFRVAFF.

This clonotype was seen only a few times. CDR3 amino acids: CASSSEISYWGGSYEQYF. The DNA of the CDR3 is TGTGCCAGCAGTTCCGAAATCTCTTATTGGGGCGGCTCCTACGAGCAGTACTTC. The chain recombines TRBV27 with TRBJ2-7; D perhaps matches TRBD1 (5 bases). This CDR3 region has 18 residues. Trimming shortened V by 4 bases and J by 0 bases, and 22 bases separated the two germline ends. Germline assignment: CDR1 MNHEY and CDR2 SMNVEV (reference sequence).